The next 29 T cell receptor beta chains were all read from a single sample in a study of blood T cell repertoires in COVID-19 (dated by TCRdb to between 2020 and 2021). Library preparation employed the immunoSEQ multiplex PCR assay. The source is immuneACCESS, and TCRdb retained only in-frame sequences with V and J called. Part of the clones is not carried over; for the studies checked, unresolved V genes explain less than half of this, and the remainder is unexplained. Within this sample are under 250,000 clones, with around nine tenths of them counted one time only. The ten most abundant clones make up more than 6.5% of the sample. The source material was peripheral blood. Source of these receptors: a woman between 65 and 79 years old with active or convalescent COVID-19.

The chain employs TRBV5-1 and TRBJ1-6; TRBD1 might be the D (5 bases). CDR3 length equals 15 residues. Germline V gives CDR1 SGHRS, CDR2 YFSETQ. V was pared by 2 bases and J by 5 bases, with 11 bases between. CDR3 bases: TGCGCCAGCAGCTTACCGGGACTAGATAATTCACCCCTCCACTTT. Amino acids: CASSLPGLDNSPLHF.

The V gene is TRBV11-2, the J gene TRBJ1-1; TRBD1 matches at 10 bases. J lost 4 bases, V lost 3 bases, and 5 bases had no gene match. From germline, CDR1 is SGHAT and CDR2 FQNNGV. This CDR3 is built from 15 residues. The CDR3, as DNA: TGTGCCAGCAGCTTTGGGACAGGGGCAGGCACTGAAGCTTTCTTT. Translation gives CASSFGTGAGTEAFF.

CDR3 sequence (DNA): TGCAGCGAGCGTAGAGGAGATACGCAGTATTTT. This codes for CSERRGDTQYF. J is TRBJ2-3 and V is TRBV29-1; D remains ambiguous. V was cut by 7 bases and J by 5 bases, with 10 bases left in between. Germline CDR1 is SQVTM and CDR2 is ANQGSEA. This CDR3 is built from 11 residues.

The chain is built from TRBV27 and TRBJ2-6; D not certain. Trimming removed 3 bases from V and 1 base from J, with 19 bases in between. Germline CDR1 MNHEY, CDR2 SMNVEV (reference sequence). This CDR3 is 19 amino acids long. In DNA form, the CDR3 reads TGTGCCAGCAGTTTCCTGCAATCTCGACGGGTTTCTGGGGCCAACGTCCTGACTTTC. It codes for CASSFLQSRRVSGANVLTF.

The chain has TRBV7-2 and TRBJ2-7; TRBD1 might be the D (7 bases). Trimming stripped 6 bases from V and 2 bases from J, with 14 bases between. The germline V gene encodes CDR1 SGHTA and CDR2 FQGNSA. This CDR3 contains 14 residues. The CDR3 region is CASRTGDSPYEQYF. The DNA of the CDR3 is TGTGCCAGCAGAACAGGGGACTCTCCCTACGAGCAGTACTTC.

The rearrangement joins TRBV6-1 to TRBJ2-1; D unclear. Trimming stripped 6 bases from V and 1 base from J, with 10 bases between. This CDR3 has 14 amino acids. Germline assignment: CDR1 MNHNS and CDR2 SASEGT. This chain's CDR3 is CASRQDFSYNEQFF. The CDR3 DNA reads TGTGCCAGCAGGCAGGATTTTTCCTACAATGAGCAGTTCTTC.

This chain uses TRBV19 with TRBJ1-1; D is possibly TRBD1 (6 bases). The CDR3 consists of 12 residues. The germline CDR1 and CDR2 sequences are LNHDA and SQIVND (reference sequence). V shed 4 bases and J shed 10 bases, with 13 bases lying between them. The CDR3 loop is CASSTDRRGAFF. The CDR3 coding sequence is TGTGCCAGTAGTACCGACAGGAGAGGAGCTTTCTTT.

The chain uses TRBV6-5 and TRBJ2-1; D is undetermined. The CDR3 loop spans 14 amino acids. Germline lookup yields CDR1 MNHEY and CDR2 SVGAGI. With 5 bases removed from V and 0 bases from J, the gap between germline ends came to 8 bases. DNA of the CDR3: TGTGCCAGCAGTAAGTTGAGCTCCTACAATGAGCAGTTCTTC. As protein: CASSKLSSYNEQFF.

CDR3 region: CASSPGGQRSYEQYF. CDR3 bases: TGTGCCAGCTCACCAGGGGGACAGCGGAGTTACGAGCAGTACTTC. This sequence joins TRBV18 and TRBJ2-7; TRBD1 matches 7 bases. This CDR3 region has 15 residues. Trimming cost V 2 bases and J 4 bases; bases outside gene matches: 8. Germline loops: CDR1 KGHSH, CDR2 LQKENI. Together with reference TRBV18 and TRBJ2-7, the CDR3 gives the full variable domain: NAGVMQNPRHLVRRRGQEARLRCSPMKGHSHVYWYRQLPEEGLKFMVYLQKENIIDESGMPKERFSAEFPKEGPSILRIQQVVRGDSAAYFCASSPGGQRSYEQYFGPGTRLTVT.

The J gene is TRBJ2-6, the V gene TRBV5-1; D perhaps matches TRBD1 (6 bases). The V gene lost 2 bases and the J gene lost 0 bases, with 15 bases spanning the gap. The CDR3 has 18 amino acids. Germline V gene data show CDR1 as SGHRS and CDR2 as YFSETQ. CDR3 region: CASSFYQGYSSGANVLTF. The CDR3 DNA reads as TGCGCCAGCAGCTTTTATCAGGGGTATAGCTCTGGGGCCAACGTCCTGACTTTC.

The chain employs TRBV3-1 (or the pseudogene TRBV3-2) and TRBJ1-6; D not certain. Trimming cost V 1 base and J 6 bases, with 10 bases left between them. This CDR3 contains 15 residues. From germline, CDR1 is LGHDT and CDR2 YNNKEL (reference sequence). CDR3 DNA: TGTGCCAGCAGCCAAGGTAGAGGCCCTAATTCACCCCTCCACTTT. Translated, it gives CASSQGRGPNSPLHF.

The chain couples TRBV7-9 to TRBJ1-2, with D perhaps TRBD1 (5 bases). The CDR3 contains 14 residues. Germline V CDR1 and CDR2: SEHNR, FQNEAQ (reference sequence). Deletions cut 5 bases from V and 8 bases from J, with 18 bases between. CDR3 protein: CASSPVGEAGGYTF. The CDR3 nucleotides are TGTGCCAGCAGCCCGGTAGGGGAGGCTGGCGGCTACACCTTC.

J is TRBJ2-3 and V is TRBV4-2, with D perhaps TRBD2 (6 bases). V lost 3 bases, J lost 0 bases, and 19 bases lay in between. Per germline, CDR1 LGHNA and CDR2 YNFKEQ. The CDR3 has 18 amino acids. CDR3 DNA: TGTGCCAGCAGCCAGGGACCTTCTATTAGCGGCAGCACAGATACGCAGTATTTT. This codes for CASSQGPSISGSTDTQYF.

The chain uses TRBV11-3 and TRBJ2-2, with D uncertain. CDR3 length: 13 amino acids. Germline loops: CDR1 SGHNT, CDR2 YENEEA. V was shortened by 3 bases and J by 4 bases, with 6 bases between the two germline ends. The CDR3 DNA reads TGTGCCAGCAGCTTCCCGGGCACCGGGGAGCTGTTTTTT. Residues: CASSFPGTGELFF.

The chain carries TRBV18 and TRBJ1-2, with D tentatively TRBD1 (5 bases). The CDR3 runs to 14 residues. V was clipped by 3 bases and J by 5 bases, with 13 bases between them. Germline loops: CDR1 KGHSH, CDR2 LQKENI. CDR3 sequence reads: CASSPTDSLYGYTF. CDR3 DNA: TGTGCCAGCTCACCGACAGACTCTTTATATGGCTACACCTTC.

This clone has only a few counts. This sequence joins TRBV2 and TRBJ1-6; 9 bases align to TRBD1. Trimming at V came to 3 bases and at J to 10 bases, leaving 4 bases not matched to a gene. CDR3 length: 14 residues. The germline gives CDR1 SNHLY, CDR2 FYNNEI. The DNA of the CDR3 is TGTGCCAGCAGTGAGTCGGACAGGGGATCACCCCTCCACTTT. This translates into CASSESDRGSPLHF.

The rearrangement joins TRBV5-1 to TRBJ1-2; 7 bases match TRBD1. Germline trimming cut 4 bases from V and 4 bases from J; bases unmatched to any gene: 10. Germline lookup yields CDR1 SGHRS and CDR2 YFSETQ. The CDR3 is made up of 15 amino acids. CDR3 in DNA: TGCGCCAGCAGCGGCCGGACAGGCTCCCCCTATGGCTACACCTTC. Protein product: CASSGRTGSPYGYTF.

The chain joins TRBV24-1 to TRBJ2-7; D unclear. V was clipped by 3 bases and J by 4 bases, with 6 bases between them. CDR1 and CDR2 from the germline V gene are KGHDR and SFDVKD. The CDR3 has 12 residues. The CDR3 nucleotides are TGTGCCACCAGTGATAGCCTTTACGAGCAGTACTTC. As protein: CATSDSLYEQYF.

V and J are TRBV6-6 and TRBJ1-1; D unclear. V was trimmed by 11 bases and J by 4 bases, leaving 17 bases between them. The CDR3 covers 13 residues. Germline lookup yields CDR1 MNHNY and CDR2 SVGAGI (reference sequence). The CDR3 sequence: CAVSSSRGTEAFF. The CDR3 DNA sequence: TGTGCCGTTTCTTCCAGTCGCGGCACTGAAGCTTTCTTT.

Details on this clone: At the DNA level, this CDR3 is encoded by other sequences in the same sample as well. As DNA, the CDR3 is TGTGCCAGCAGCTACAGGGTTGGCTACACCTTC. Its translation is CASSYRVGYTF. V is TRBV7-2 and J is TRBJ1-2; possible D gene TRBD1, 6 bases. CDR1 and CDR2 (germline): SGHTA, FQGNSA. CDR3 size: 11 residues. The germline V and J ends were trimmed by 4 bases and 7 bases, with 7 bases remaining between them.

The V call is TRBV2, the J call TRBJ2-3, with D possibly being TRBD2 (5 bases). The CDR3 spans 16 residues. CDR1 and CDR2 from the germline V gene are SNHLY and FYNNEI. Trimming left V 5 bases short and J 6 bases short, with 21 bases between. The CDR3: CASSPLSGLAYDTQYF. As DNA, the CDR3 is TGTGCCAGCAGTCCACTGTCGGGCCTAGCCTATGATACGCAGTATTTT.

This clone has a handful of counts. V gene TRBV9 combines with J gene TRBJ1-6; a possible D gene is TRBD1 (6 bases). CDR3 length: 14 residues. Germline CDR1 is SGDLS and CDR2 is YYNGEE. V was clipped by 3 bases and J by 5 bases, with 9 bases between them. In DNA, the CDR3 is TGTGCCAGCAGCGACAGGGCAAATAATTCACCCCTCCACTTT. Translated: CASSDRANNSPLHF.

The gene calls are TRBV3-1 (or the pseudogene TRBV3-2) and TRBJ2-1; maybe TRBD2 (6 bases). CDR3 length equals 17 residues. Per the germline V gene, CDR1 is LGHDT and CDR2 is YNNKEL (reference sequence). Trimming removed 0 bases at V and 7 bases at J, with 19 bases between. Here the CDR3 reads CASSQDREIRAGNEQFF. DNA for the CDR3: TGTGCCAGCAGCCAAGACAGAGAGATCCGGGCGGGGAATGAGCAGTTCTTC.

V and J are TRBV7-9 and TRBJ1-5; possible D gene TRBD1, 6 bases. This CDR3 is 17 amino acids long. Germline CDR1 and CDR2: SEHNR and FQNEAQ (reference sequence). Trimming took off 5 bases at V and 2 bases at J, with 19 bases between the two ends. In DNA, the CDR3 is TGTGCCAGCAGCGCCCATGGGGACACAGGCCGCAATCAGCCCCAGCATTTT. Translated, it gives CASSAHGDTGRNQPQHF.

The CDR3 region has the DNA TGTGCCAGTAGAGACAGACAGCCCTTCAATCAGCCCCAGCATTTT. It is translated as CASRDRQPFNQPQHF. J is TRBJ1-5 and V is TRBV19; weak D call: TRBD1 (5 bases). Germline CDR1 reads LNHDA; CDR2 reads SQIVND (reference sequence). The CDR3 is 15 amino acids. The V gene lost 6 bases and the J gene lost 3 bases, with 15 bases spanning the gap.

The chain links TRBV27 to TRBJ2-1, with 10 positions matching TRBD2. Germline V gene data show CDR1 as MNHEY and CDR2 as SMNVEV (reference sequence). With 5 bases clipped from V and 5 bases from J, the junction kept 12 bases outside the gene matches. The CDR3 runs to 17 residues. The CDR3 loop is CASSPQIRTSGDNEQFF. In DNA, the CDR3 is TGTGCCAGCAGTCCGCAAATCAGGACTAGCGGAGACAATGAGCAGTTCTTC.

This clone occurred once. The genes are TRBV3-1 (or the pseudogene TRBV3-2) and TRBJ1-1; D is unresolved. Germline CDR1 LGHDT, CDR2 YNNKEL (reference sequence). The CDR3 contains 13 residues. Trimming shortened V by 4 bases and J by 1 base, and 7 bases separated the two germline ends. The CDR3 loop is CASSLTRNTEAFF. The CDR3 DNA follows: TGTGCCAGCAGCCTTACAAGGAACACTGAAGCTTTCTTT.

In its sample, this clone was seen once. The gene calls are TRBV7-2 and TRBJ1-5; TRBD1 agrees at 7 bases. There are 14 residues in the CDR3. With 4 bases clipped from V and 7 bases from J, the junction kept 7 bases outside the gene matches. Per germline, CDR1 SGHTA and CDR2 FQGNSA. The CDR3 DNA follows: TGTGCCAGCAGCTCGAACAGGGGTGGCCAGCCCCAGCATTTT. It translates to CASSSNRGGQPQHF.

The chain links TRBV12-5 to TRBJ1-1; 7 bases line up with TRBD1. J lost 5 bases, V lost 1 base, and 1 base had no gene match. CDR3 size: 13 residues. Per the germline V gene, CDR1 is LGHNT and CDR2 is FRNRAP. CDR3 DNA sequence: TGTGCTAGTGGTTTGGAACAGGGGACTGAAGCTTTCTTT. This encodes CASGLEQGTEAFF. Using reference TRBV12-5 and TRBJ1-1 for the parts outside the CDR3, the full variable domain is DARVTQTPRHKVTEMGQEVTMRCQPILGHNTVFWYRQTMMQGLELLAYFRNRAPLDDSGMPKDRFSAEMPDATLATLKIQPSEPRDSAVYFCASGLEQGTEAFFGQGTRLTVV.